This entry features one T cell receptor beta chain sequence. Profiling relied on immunoSEQ multiplex PCR, and the TCRdb table lists in-frame clones only, not all of them. The sample holds 250,000 to 400,000 clones; about 91% are singletons and the top ten take roughly 1.7%. The data are from a study of blood T cell repertoires in COVID-19. About the study: Samples representing acute and convalescent COVID-19 were sourced from the United States, Italy and Spain. Sample material is recorded as cDNA or gDNA derived from T cells, B-cell-depleted T cells, or PBMCs.

The CDR3 sequence is 12 residues long. Trimming removed 4 bases at V and 1 base at J, with 4 bases between. The V gene's germline CDR1 is SNHLY and CDR2 FYNNEI. The chain couples TRBV2 to TRBJ1-1; D unresolved. Sequencing was performed on peripheral blood. This receptor was obtained from a woman under 40 with COVID-19, enrolled during active disease. The CDR3 coding sequence is TGTGCCAGCAGTGTGGCGAACACTGAAGCTTTCTTT. Translating it yields CASSVANTEAFF.